Following are 19 T cell receptor beta chains from one sample sequenced in a study of response to subunit inactivated influenza vaccine. TCRdb analysed the RT-PCR reads with MiXCR anew, one entry per CDR3 protein. The sample has a few hundred thousand distinct CDR3 sequences; 11% are singletons. Source: PBMCs from blood, taken roughly 46 days after vaccination. These receptors were obtained from a man aged 50-60 years who received an inactivated influenza vaccine.

The J gene is TRBJ2-5, the V gene TRBV10-3, with D unresolved. This CDR3 region has 13 residues. The V gene's germline CDR1 is ENHRY and CDR2 SYGVKD. The V end was cut by 5 bases, the J end by 2 bases, with 9 bases between. DNA for the CDR3: TGTGCCATCAGTTTCAGCGATCAAGAGACCCAGTACTTC. Translation: CAISFSDQETQYF.

This clonotype was found many times. The chain joins TRBV20-1 to TRBJ2-3, with D maybe TRBD2 (6 bases). This CDR3 contains 13 residues. Germline values: CDR1 DFQATT, CDR2 SNEGSKA (reference sequence). V gave up 4 bases and J gave up 3 bases, with 11 bases separating them. CDR3 protein: CSANQGLTDTQYF. The CDR3, as DNA: TGCAGTGCTAACCAAGGACTAACAGATACGCAGTATTTT.

The CDR3 DNA reads TGTGCCAGCAGCGCCACTAGAAGGACAACAGATACGCAGTATTTT. Its translation is CASSATRRTTDTQYF. The chain combines TRBV11-2 with TRBJ2-3; D assignment may be TRBD1 or TRBD2 (5 bases each). The germline V gene encodes CDR1 SGHAT and CDR2 FQNNGV. Trimming shortened V by 5 bases and J by 3 bases, and 15 bases separated the two germline ends. The CDR3 runs to 15 residues.

V is TRBV2 and J is TRBJ2-2; 8 nucleotides agree with TRBD1. Trimming cost V 8 bases and J 1 base; bases outside gene matches: 9. The CDR3 extends over 16 amino acids. Germline V CDR1 and CDR2: SNHLY, FYNNEI. The DNA of the CDR3 is TGTGCCAGCTGGGGACAGGAGAACTTGAACACCGGGGAGCTGTTTTTT. Translated: CASWGQENLNTGELFF. The full variable domain, in which reference TRBV2 and TRBJ2-2 provide the parts outside the CDR3, is EPEVTQTPSHQVTQMGQEVILRCVPISNHLYFYWYRQILGQKVEFLVSFYNNEISEKSEIFDDQFSVERPDGSNFTLKIRSTKLEDSAMYFCASWGQENLNTGELFFGEGSRLTVL.

This clonotype appeared many times. The rearrangement uses TRBV6-5 and TRBJ2-7, with unresolved D. The length of the CDR3 is 11 residues. V lost 11 bases and J lost 12, with 20 bases in between. CDR1 is MNHEY and CDR2 is SVGAGI in the germline V gene. The CDR3 reads CAGNRDWQLYF. CDR3 DNA sequence: TGTGCCGGAAATAGGGATTGGCAACTGTACTTC.

This chain connects TRBV4-2 to TRBJ2-7; D is undetermined. The V gene lost 0 bases and the J gene lost 8 bases, with 11 bases spanning the gap. Looked up from germline, CDR1 is LGHNA and CDR2 is YNFKEQ. This CDR3 contains 13 residues. CDR3 sequence: CASSQEMAFKQYF. Written as DNA, the CDR3 is TGTGCCAGCAGCCAAGAAATGGCATTCAAGCAGTACTTC.

This clonotype has ten or more counts. The gene calls are TRBV5-1 and TRBJ1-4; the D is unclear. V was pared by 4 bases and J by 0 bases, with 10 bases between. Germline loops: CDR1 SGHRS, CDR2 YFSETQ. The CDR3 runs 15 residues. CDR3 nucleotides: TGCGCCAGCAGCGAATACACAGCAACTAATGAAAAACTGTTTTTT. Translating gives CASSEYTATNEKLFF.

V is TRBV12-3 or TRBV12-4 and J is TRBJ2-7; 9 positions agree with TRBD1. After removal of 5 bases from V and 5 bases from J, the junction contained 19 bases not matched to a gene. There are 18 residues in the CDR3. In DNA form, the CDR3 reads TGTGCCAGCAGTCCAACGCTCTGGGACAGGGAATATAGCCACGAGCAGTACTTC. Translation: CASSPTLWDREYSHEQYF.

This clonotype was detected once. A much larger clone lies a single base off, so this may be a read error. The chain joins TRBV27 to TRBJ2-1, with D uncertain. The germline V gene has CDR1 MNHEY and CDR2 SMNVEV (reference sequence). Trimming shortened V by 3 bases and J by 9 bases, and 12 bases separated the two germline ends. This CDR3 is 13 amino acids long. The CDR3 sequence: CASSFLGKGEQFF. CDR3 in DNA: TGTGCCAGCAGTTTTTTAGGGAAAGGTGAGCAGTTCTTC.

V usage is TRBV7-3 and J usage is TRBJ2-1, with D maybe TRBD2 (6 bases). Trimming pared 4 bases from V and 8 bases from J, leaving 12 bases between. Germline CDR1 is SGHTA and CDR2 is FQGTGA. The CDR3 sequence is 13 residues long. The CDR3 nucleotides are TGTGCCAGCAGCTCGGGACTCGGCGATGAGCAGTTCTTC. Translating it yields CASSSGLGDEQFF.

This chain joins TRBV5-1 and TRBJ2-3; D may be TRBD1 or TRBD2 (6 bases each). The CDR3 is 17 residues long. Trimming took 0 bases from V and 3 from J, leaving 17 bases between them. Germline CDR1 reads SGHRS; CDR2 reads YFSETQ. CDR3 amino acids: CASSLAARTGRTDTQYF. Here the CDR3 DNA reads TGCGCCAGCAGCTTGGCCGCTCGTACAGGGAGGACAGATACGCAGTATTTT.

The chain is built from TRBV9 and TRBJ2-7, with 8 bases aligning to TRBD1. Germline CDR1 reads SGDLS; CDR2 reads YYNGEE. V shed 3 bases and J 4 bases; nucleotides not matched to a gene: 12. The CDR3 is made up of 16 amino acids. The CDR3, as DNA: TGTGCCAGCAGCGCCCAACCCGACAGGGGAGCGTACGAGCAGTACTTC. Amino acid sequence: CASSAQPDRGAYEQYF.

CDR3 region: CSVRMSAQETQYF. DNA for the CDR3: TGCAGCGTCCGGATGAGCGCTCAAGAGACCCAGTACTTC. The rearrangement uses TRBV29-1 and TRBJ2-5; D call uncertain. Trimming took 6 bases from V and 2 from J, leaving 13 bases between them. Germline CDR1 reads SQVTM; CDR2 reads ANQGSEA. CDR3 length equals 13 residues.

The chain recombines TRBV6-2 or TRBV6-3 with TRBJ1-5; D is unresolved. V gave up 7 bases and J gave up 4 bases, with 20 bases separating them. The CDR3 covers 16 residues. The germline gives CDR1 MNHEY, CDR2 SVGEGT. The CDR3 is CASKSNRQAGNQPQHF. Here the CDR3 DNA reads TGTGCCAGCAAAAGCAACCGCCAGGCTGGTAATCAGCCCCAGCATTTT.

This clonotype was found a few times. The chain uses TRBV7-2 and TRBJ2-1; D perhaps matches TRBD2 (6 bases). The CDR3 consists of 14 residues. Between the trimmed V and J ends, which lost 1 base and 5 bases, there was a span of 9 bases. The germline gives CDR1 SGHTA, CDR2 FQGNSA. The CDR3 sequence: CASSLGRGNNEQFF. The CDR3 bases are TGTGCCAGCAGCTTAGGTCGGGGGAACAATGAGCAGTTCTTC.

This clonotype appeared a few times. The rearrangement joins TRBV12-3 or TRBV12-4 to TRBJ1-2; tentatively, D is TRBD1 (5 bases). Trimming shortened V by 7 bases and J by 7 bases, and 13 bases separated the two germline ends. The CDR3 is 12 amino acids. The CDR3 bases are TGTGCCAGCAACTTGGGGGGAACTGGCTACACCTTC. Protein: CASNLGGTGYTF.

This clonotype occurred many times. The rearrangement uses TRBV18 and TRBJ1-6; 7 bases are a match to TRBD1. The V gene's germline CDR1 is KGHSH and CDR2 LQKENI. The J segment lost 7 bases and the V segment lost 9 bases, leaving 9 bases of the junction unmatched. The CDR3 runs 14 residues. The CDR3 here is CASSPDRVNSPLHF. CDR3 in DNA: TGTGCCAGTAGCCCAGACAGGGTGAATTCACCCCTCCACTTT.

The genes are TRBV7-2 and TRBJ2-2; the D is unclear. V lost 1 base, J lost 7 bases, and 16 bases lay in between. The CDR3 loop spans 16 amino acids. Germline V CDR1 and CDR2: SGHTA, FQGNSA. As DNA, the CDR3 is TGTGCCAGCAGCTTAGAGACATTTTGGGGTTTCGGGGAGCTGTTTTTT. Amino acid sequence: CASSLETFWGFGELFF. The full variable domain, with the rest looked up from reference TRBV7-2 and TRBJ2-2, is GAGVSQSPSNKVTEKGKDVELRCDPISGHTALYWYRQSLGQGLEFLIYFQGNSAPDKSGLPSDRFSAERTGGSVSTLTIQRTQQEDSAVYLCASSLETFWGFGELFFGEGSRLTVL.

V gene TRBV29-1 combines with J gene TRBJ2-3; the match to TRBD2 covers 11 bases. The germline gives CDR1 SQVTM, CDR2 ANQGSEA. The CDR3 contains 16 residues. J was trimmed by 6 bases and V by 3 bases; bases with no gene match: 11. The CDR3 nucleotides read TGCAGCGTTGAGGCCCTTAGCGGGGGGGCAGCTGATACGCAGTATTTT. Translation: CSVEALSGGAADTQYF.